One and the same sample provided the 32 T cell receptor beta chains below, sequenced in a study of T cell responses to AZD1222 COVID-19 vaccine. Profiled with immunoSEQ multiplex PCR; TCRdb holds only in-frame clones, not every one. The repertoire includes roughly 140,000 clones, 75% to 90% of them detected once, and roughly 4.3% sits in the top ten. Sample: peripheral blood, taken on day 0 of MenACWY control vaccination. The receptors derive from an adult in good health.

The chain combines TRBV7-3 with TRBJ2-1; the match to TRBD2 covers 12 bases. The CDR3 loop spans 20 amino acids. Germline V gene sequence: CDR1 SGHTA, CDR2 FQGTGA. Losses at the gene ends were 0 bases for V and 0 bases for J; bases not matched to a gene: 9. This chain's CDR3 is CASSLTSLAGGISSYNEQFF. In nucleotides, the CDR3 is TGTGCCAGCAGCTTAACGTCGCTAGCGGGGGGGATAAGCTCCTACAATGAGCAGTTCTTC.

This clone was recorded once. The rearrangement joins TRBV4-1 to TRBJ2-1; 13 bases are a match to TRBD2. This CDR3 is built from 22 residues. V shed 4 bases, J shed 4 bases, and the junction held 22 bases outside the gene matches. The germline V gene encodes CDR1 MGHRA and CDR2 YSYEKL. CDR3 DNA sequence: TGCGCCAGCAGCCCCAAGCCGTCGGGACGAGACTGGACTAGCGGGGGATACAATGAGCAGTTCTTC. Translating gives CASSPKPSGRDWTSGGYNEQFF.

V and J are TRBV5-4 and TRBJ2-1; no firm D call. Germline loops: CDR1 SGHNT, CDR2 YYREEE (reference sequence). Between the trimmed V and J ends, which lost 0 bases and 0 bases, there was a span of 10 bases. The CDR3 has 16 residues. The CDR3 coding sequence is TGTGCCAGCAGCTTGGTTAGCAGGAGCTCCTACAATGAGCAGTTCTTC. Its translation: CASSLVSRSSYNEQFF.

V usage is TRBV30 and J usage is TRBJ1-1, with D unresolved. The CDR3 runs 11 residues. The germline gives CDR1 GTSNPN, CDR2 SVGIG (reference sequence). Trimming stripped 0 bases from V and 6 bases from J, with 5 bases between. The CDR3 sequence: CAWSVLAEAFF. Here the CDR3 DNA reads TGTGCCTGGAGTGTACTGGCTGAAGCTTTCTTT.

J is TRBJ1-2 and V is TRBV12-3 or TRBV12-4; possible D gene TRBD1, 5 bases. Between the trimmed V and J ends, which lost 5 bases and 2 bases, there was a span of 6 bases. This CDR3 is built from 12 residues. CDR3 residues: CASSDSNYGYTF. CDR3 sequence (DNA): TGTGCCAGCAGTGACAGCAACTATGGCTACACCTTC.

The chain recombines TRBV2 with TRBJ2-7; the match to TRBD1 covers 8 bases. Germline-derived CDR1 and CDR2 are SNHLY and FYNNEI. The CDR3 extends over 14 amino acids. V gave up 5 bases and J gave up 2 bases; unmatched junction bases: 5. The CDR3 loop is CASSKGGQAYEQYV. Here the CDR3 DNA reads TGTGCCAGCAGTAAGGGGGGACAGGCCTACGAGCAGTACGTC.

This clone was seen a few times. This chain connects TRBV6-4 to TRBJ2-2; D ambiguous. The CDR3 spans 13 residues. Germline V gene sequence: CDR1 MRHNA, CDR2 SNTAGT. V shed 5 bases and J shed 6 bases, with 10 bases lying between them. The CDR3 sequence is CASSLMEAGELFF. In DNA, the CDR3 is TGTGCCAGCAGTCTGATGGAAGCCGGGGAGCTGTTTTTT.

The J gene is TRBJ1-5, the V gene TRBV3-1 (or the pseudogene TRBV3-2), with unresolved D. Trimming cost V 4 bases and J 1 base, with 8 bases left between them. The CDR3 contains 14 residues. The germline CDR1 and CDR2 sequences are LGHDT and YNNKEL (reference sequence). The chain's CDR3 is CASSRGDSNQPQHF. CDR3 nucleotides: TGTGCCAGCAGCCGGGGAGACAGCAATCAGCCCCAGCATTTT.

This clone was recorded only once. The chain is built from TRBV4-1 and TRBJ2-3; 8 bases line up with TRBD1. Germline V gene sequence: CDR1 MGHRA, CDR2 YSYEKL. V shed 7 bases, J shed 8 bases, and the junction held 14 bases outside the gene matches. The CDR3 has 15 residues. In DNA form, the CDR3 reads TGCGCCAGCATTCCGAACACTAGCACAGGGGGTACGCAGTATTTT. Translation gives CASIPNTSTGGTQYF.

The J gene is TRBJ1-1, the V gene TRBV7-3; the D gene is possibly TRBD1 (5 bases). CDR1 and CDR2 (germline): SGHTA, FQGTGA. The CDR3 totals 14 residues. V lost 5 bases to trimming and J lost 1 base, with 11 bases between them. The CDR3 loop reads CASSPTTANTEAFF. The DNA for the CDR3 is TGTGCCAGCAGCCCGACGACAGCGAACACTGAAGCTTTCTTT.

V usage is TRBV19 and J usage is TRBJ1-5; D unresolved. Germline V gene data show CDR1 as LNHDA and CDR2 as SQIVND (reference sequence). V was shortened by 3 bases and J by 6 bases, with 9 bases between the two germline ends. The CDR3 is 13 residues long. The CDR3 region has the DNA TGTGCCAGTAGTATTCTTGCGGGTCAGCCCCAGCATTTT. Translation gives CASSILAGQPQHF.

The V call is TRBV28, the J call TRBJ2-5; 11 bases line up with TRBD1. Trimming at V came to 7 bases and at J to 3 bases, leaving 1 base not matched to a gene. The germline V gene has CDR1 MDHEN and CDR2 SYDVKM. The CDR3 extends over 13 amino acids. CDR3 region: CASKGQGEETQYF. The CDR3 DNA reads TGTGCCAGCAAGGGACAGGGGGAAGAGACCCAGTACTTC.

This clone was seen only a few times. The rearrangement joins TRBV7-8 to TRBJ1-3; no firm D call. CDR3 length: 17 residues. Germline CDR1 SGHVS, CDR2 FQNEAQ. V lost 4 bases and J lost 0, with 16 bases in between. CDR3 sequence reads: CASSSRGSSTSGNTIYF. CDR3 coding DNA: TGTGCCAGCAGCTCCCGGGGATCTTCCACCTCTGGAAACACCATATATTTT.

The CDR3 loop reads CASSPPSGSYGYTF. The CDR3 region has the DNA TGTGCCAGCAGTCCCCCATCGGGGTCCTATGGCTACACCTTC. The chain recombines TRBV28 with TRBJ1-2; D gene ambiguous. Germline V gives CDR1 MDHEN, CDR2 SYDVKM. The CDR3 is 14 amino acids. Trimming pared 5 bases from V and 4 bases from J, leaving 14 bases between.

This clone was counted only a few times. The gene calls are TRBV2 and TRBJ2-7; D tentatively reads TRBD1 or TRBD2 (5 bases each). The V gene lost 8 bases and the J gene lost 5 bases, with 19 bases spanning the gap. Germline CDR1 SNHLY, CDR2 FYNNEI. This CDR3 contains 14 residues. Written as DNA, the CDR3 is TGTGCCAGCGTTCCGGGACCACAACTTAACGAGCAGTACGTC. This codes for CASVPGPQLNEQYV.

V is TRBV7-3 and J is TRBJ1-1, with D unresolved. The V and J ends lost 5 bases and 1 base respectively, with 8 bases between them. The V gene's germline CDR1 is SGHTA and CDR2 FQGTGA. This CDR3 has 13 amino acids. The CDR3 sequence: CASSRRGNTEAFF. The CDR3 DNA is TGTGCCAGCAGCCGTAGAGGGAACACTGAAGCTTTCTTT.

The CDR3, as DNA: TGCAGTGCTAGATACCCGGATGGCTACACCTTC. Its protein product is CSARYPDGYTF. The gene calls are TRBV20-1 and TRBJ1-2; no clear D. CDR3 length equals 11 residues. The germline CDR1 and CDR2 sequences are DFQATT and SNEGSKA (reference sequence). V gave up 2 bases and J gave up 6 bases, with 7 bases separating them.

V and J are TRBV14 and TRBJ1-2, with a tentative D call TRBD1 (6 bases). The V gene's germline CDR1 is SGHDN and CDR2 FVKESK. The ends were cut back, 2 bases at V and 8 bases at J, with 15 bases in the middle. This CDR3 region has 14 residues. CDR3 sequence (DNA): TGTGCCAGCAGCCAACACACAGGGAGGGGCGGCTACACCTTC. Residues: CASSQHTGRGGYTF.

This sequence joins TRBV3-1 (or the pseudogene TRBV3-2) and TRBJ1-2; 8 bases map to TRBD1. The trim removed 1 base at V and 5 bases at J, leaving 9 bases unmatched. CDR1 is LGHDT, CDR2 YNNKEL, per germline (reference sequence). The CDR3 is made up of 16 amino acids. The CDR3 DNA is TGTGCCAGCAGCCAAGGGGGGTCAGGGGGCCTATATGGCTACACCTTC. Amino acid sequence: CASSQGGSGGLYGYTF.

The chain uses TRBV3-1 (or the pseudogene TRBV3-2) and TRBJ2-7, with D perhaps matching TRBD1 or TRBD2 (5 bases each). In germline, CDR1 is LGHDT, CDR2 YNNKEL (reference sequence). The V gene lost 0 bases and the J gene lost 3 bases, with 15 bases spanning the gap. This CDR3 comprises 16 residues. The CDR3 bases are TGTGCCAGCAGCCAAGAGGGGCGGTCTAGCTTCTACGAGCAGTACTTC. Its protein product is CASSQEGRSSFYEQYF.

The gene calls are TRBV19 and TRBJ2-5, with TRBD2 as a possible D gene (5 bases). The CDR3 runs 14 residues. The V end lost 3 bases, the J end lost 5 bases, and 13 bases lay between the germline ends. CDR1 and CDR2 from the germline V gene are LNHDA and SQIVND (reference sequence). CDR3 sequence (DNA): TGTGCCAGTAGTATCCCGGAAGCGGTGGAGACCCAGTACTTC. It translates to CASSIPEAVETQYF. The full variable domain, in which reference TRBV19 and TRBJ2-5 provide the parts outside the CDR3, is DGGITQSPKYLFRKEGQNVTLSCEQNLNHDAMYWYRQDPGQGLRLIYYSQIVNDFQKGDIAEGYSVSREKKESFPLTVTSAQKNPTAFYLCASSIPEAVETQYFGPGTRLLVL.

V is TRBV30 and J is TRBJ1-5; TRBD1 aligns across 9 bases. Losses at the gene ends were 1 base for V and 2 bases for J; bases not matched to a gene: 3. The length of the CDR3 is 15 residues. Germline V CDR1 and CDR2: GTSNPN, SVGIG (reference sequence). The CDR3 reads CAWSETGGGNQPQHF. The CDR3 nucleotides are TGTGCCTGGAGTGAGACAGGGGGTGGCAATCAGCCCCAGCATTTT.

The CDR3 is CASSPGHLNTEAFF. In nucleotides, the CDR3 is TGCGCCAGCAGCCCGGGACACTTGAACACTGAAGCTTTCTTT. The genes are TRBV5-1 and TRBJ1-1; possible D gene TRBD1, 6 bases. The CDR3 runs to 14 residues. Trimming stripped 4 bases from V and 0 bases from J, with 10 bases between. CDR1 SGHRS and CDR2 YFSETQ come from the germline V gene.

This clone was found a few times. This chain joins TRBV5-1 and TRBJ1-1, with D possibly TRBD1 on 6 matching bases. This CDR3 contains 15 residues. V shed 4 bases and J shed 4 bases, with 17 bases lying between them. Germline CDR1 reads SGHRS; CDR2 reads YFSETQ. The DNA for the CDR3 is TGCGCCAGCAGCCCCGAGGGGGGAAGGCGCACTGAAGCTTTCTTT. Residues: CASSPEGGRRTEAFF.

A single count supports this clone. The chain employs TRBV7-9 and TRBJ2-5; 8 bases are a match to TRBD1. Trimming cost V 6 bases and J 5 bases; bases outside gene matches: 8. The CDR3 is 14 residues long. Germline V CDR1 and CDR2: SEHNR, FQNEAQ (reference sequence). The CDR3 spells CASSSGQGRETQYF. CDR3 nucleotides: TGTGCCAGCAGTTCCGGACAGGGACGGGAGACCCAGTACTTC.

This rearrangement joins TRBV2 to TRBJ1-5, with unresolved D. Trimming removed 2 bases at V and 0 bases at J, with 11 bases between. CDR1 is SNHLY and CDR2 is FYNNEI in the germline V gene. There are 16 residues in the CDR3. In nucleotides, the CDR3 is TGTGCCAGCAGTGAAAGGCGGTTCTATAGCAATCAGCCCCAGCATTTT. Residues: CASSERRFYSNQPQHF.

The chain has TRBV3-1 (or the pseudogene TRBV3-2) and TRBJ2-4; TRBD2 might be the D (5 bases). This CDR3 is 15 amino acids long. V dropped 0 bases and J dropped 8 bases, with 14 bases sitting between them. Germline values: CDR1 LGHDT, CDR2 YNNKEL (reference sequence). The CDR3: CASSQDGGRADIQYF. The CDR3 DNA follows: TGTGCCAGCAGCCAAGATGGAGGAAGGGCTGACATTCAGTACTTC.

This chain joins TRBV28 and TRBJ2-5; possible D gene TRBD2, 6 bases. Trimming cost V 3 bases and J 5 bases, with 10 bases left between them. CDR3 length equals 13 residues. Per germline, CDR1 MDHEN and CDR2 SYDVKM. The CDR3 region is CASSFGGRETQYF. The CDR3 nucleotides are TGTGCCAGCAGTTTTGGGGGGAGGGAGACCCAGTACTTC.

CDR3 loop: CATSGTYVNGYTF. CDR3 sequence (DNA): TGTGCCACTTCAGGGACGTACGTTAATGGCTACACCTTC. The rearrangement links TRBV6-5 to TRBJ1-2; D is perhaps TRBD1 (5 bases). Between the trimmed V and J ends, which lost 10 bases and 6 bases, there was a span of 18 bases. The CDR3 has 13 residues. Germline V gene lookup returns CDR1 MNHEY and CDR2 SVGAGI.

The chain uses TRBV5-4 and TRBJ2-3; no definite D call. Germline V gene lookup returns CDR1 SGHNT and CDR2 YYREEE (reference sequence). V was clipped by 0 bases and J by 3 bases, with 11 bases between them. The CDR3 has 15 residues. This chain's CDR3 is CASSLGPLETDTQYF. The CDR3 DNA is TGTGCCAGCAGCTTGGGCCCTTTGGAGACAGATACGCAGTATTTT.

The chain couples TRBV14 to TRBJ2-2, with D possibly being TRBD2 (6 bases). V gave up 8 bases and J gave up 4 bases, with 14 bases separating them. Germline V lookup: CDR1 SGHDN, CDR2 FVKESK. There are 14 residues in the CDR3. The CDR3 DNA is TGTGCCAGCGCCTGGGGGGTAGGCACCGGGGAGCTGTTTTTT. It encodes CASAWGVGTGELFF.

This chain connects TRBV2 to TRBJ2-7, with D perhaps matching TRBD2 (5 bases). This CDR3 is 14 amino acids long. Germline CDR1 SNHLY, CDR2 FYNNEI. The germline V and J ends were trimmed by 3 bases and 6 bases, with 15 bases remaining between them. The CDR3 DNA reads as TGTGCCAGCAGTGATTTGGCAGCCCGGGGCGAGCAGTACGTC. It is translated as CASSDLAARGEQYV.